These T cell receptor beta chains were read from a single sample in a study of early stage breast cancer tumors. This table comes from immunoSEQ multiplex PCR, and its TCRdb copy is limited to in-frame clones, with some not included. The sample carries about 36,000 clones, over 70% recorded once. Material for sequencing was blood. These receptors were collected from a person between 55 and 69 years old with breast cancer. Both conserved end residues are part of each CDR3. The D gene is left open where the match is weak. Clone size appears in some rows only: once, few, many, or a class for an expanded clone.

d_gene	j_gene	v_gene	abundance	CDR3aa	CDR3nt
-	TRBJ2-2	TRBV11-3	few	CASSLARGTGELFF	TGTGCCAGCAGCTTAGCGCGTGGCACCGGGGAGCTGTTTTTT
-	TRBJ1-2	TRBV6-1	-	CASSDTPQSPGYGYTF	TGTGCCAGCAGTGACACCCCACAGAGCCCCGGCTATGGCTACACCTTC
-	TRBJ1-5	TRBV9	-	CASSVGSYNQPQHF	TGTGCCAGCAGCGTGGGCAGCTACAATCAGCCCCAGCATTTT
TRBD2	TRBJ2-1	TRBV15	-	CATSGALSGGTRNEQFF	TGTGCCACCAGCGGAGCTCTGAGCGGGGGGACGAGGAATGAGCAGTTCTTC
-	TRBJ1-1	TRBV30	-	CAWTPYRTEAFF	TGTGCCTGGACACCCTACCGGACTGAAGCTTTCTTT
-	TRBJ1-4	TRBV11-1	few	CASSLDWGEGEKLFF	TGTGCCAGCAGCTTAGATTGGGGAGAGGGTGAAAAACTGTTTTTT
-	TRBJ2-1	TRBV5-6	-	CASLLLSSYNEQFF	TGTGCCAGCCTCTTATTGAGCTCCTACAATGAGCAGTTCTTC
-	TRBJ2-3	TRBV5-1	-	CASSFNQRGTDTQYF	TGCGCCAGCAGCTTTAACCAGCGGGGCACAGATACGCAGTATTTT
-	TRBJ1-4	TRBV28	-	CASSFGQHEKLFF	TGTGCCAGCAGTTTCGGGCAGCACGAAAAACTGTTTTTT
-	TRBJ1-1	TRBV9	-	CASTPHPERTEAFF	TGTGCCAGCACCCCCCACCCCGAACGCACTGAAGCTTTCTTT
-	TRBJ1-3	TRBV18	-	CASSSRQVPSSGSGNTIYF	TGTGCCAGCTCATCCCGACAGGTCCCGAGCTCTGGTTCGGGAAACACCATATATTTT
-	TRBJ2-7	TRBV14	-	CASSQGRHAYEQYF	TGTGCCAGCAGCCAAGGTCGTCATGCCTACGAGCAGTACTTC
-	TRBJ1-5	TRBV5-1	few	CASSPDSTNQPQHF	TGCGCCAGCAGCCCCGACAGTACCAATCAGCCCCAGCATTTT
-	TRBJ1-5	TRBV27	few	CASSPRAQSNQPQHF	TGTGCCAGCAGTCCCAGGGCACAGTCCAATCAGCCCCAGCATTTT
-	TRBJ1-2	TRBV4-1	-	CASSHDPGGGNGYTF	TGCGCCAGCAGCCACGATCCGGGGGGCGGCAATGGCTACACCTTC
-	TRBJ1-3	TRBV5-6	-	CASSLGSGNTIYF	TGTGCCAGCAGCTTGGGGTCTGGAAACACCATATATTTT
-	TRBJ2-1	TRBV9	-	CASSVIAGSRNEQFF	TGTGCCAGCAGCGTAATCGCGGGGAGCAGGAATGAGCAGTTCTTC
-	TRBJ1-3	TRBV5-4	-	CASSLGGQTYSGNTIYF	TGTGCCAGCAGCTTGGGGGGACAAACTTACTCTGGAAACACCATATATTTT
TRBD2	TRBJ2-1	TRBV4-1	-	CASSQISAGRDEQFF	TGCGCCAGCAGCCAAATCTCGGCGGGGAGGGATGAGCAGTTCTTC
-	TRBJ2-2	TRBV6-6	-	CASSSPSRGYTGELFF	TGTGCCAGCAGTTCCCCCTCCAGGGGATACACCGGGGAGCTGTTTTTT
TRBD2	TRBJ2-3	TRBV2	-	CASSVLAGVSRADTQYF	TGTGCCAGCAGTGTGCTAGCGGGAGTCAGTCGGGCAGATACGCAGTATTTT
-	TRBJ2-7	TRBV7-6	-	CASSLEYKGASEQYF	TGTGCCAGCAGCTTAGAATACAAAGGCGCTTCCGAGCAGTACTTC
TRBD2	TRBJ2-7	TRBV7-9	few	CASSLGWVRGGEQYF	TGTGCCAGCAGCTTAGGATGGGTTCGGGGAGGGGAGCAGTACTTC
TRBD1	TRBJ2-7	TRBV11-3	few	CASSFPAGTGTYEQYF	TGTGCCAGCAGCTTTCCCGCCGGGACAGGGACCTACGAGCAGTACTTC
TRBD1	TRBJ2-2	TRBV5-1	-	CASSLATRSRGSGELFF	TGCGCCAGCAGCTTGGCTACCCGCTCCAGGGGGTCCGGGGAGCTGTTTTTT
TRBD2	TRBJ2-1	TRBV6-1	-	CASRIAGGLSREQFF	TGTGCCAGCAGAATAGCGGGGGGCCTATCAAGGGAGCAGTTCTTC
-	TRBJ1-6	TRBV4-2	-	CASSSNPSISPLHF	TGTGCCAGCAGCTCCAACCCTTCAATTTCACCCCTCCACTTT
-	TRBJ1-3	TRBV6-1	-	CASSNRSPSGNTIYF	TGTGCCAGCAGCAACAGGTCCCCCTCTGGAAACACCATATATTTT
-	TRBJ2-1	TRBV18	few	CASSRERRQFF	TGTGCCAGCTCACGGGAGAGGAGGCAATTCTTC
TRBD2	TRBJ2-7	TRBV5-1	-	CASSLDGGSGEQYF	TGCGCCAGCAGCTTGGATGGCGGGAGTGGAGAGCAGTACTTC
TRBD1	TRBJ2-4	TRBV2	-	CASNSTGTKNIQYF	TGTGCCAGCAACTCGACAGGGACCAAAAACATTCAGTACTTC
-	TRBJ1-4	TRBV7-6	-	CASSYYAATNEKLFF	TGTGCCAGCAGCTATTACGCGGCAACTAATGAAAAACTGTTTTTT
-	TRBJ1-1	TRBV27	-	CASSFQQRLGEAFF	TGTGCCAGCAGTTTTCAACAGCGGCTTGGGGAAGCTTTCTTT
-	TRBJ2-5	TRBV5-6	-	CASSLRFLPETQYF	TGTGCCAGCAGCTTGCGATTTCTTCCGGAGACCCAGTACTTC
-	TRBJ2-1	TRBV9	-	CASSSTSYNEQFF	TGTGCCAGCAGCTCAACCTCCTACAATGAGCAGTTCTTC
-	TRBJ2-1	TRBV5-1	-	CASSLVWGALVDEQFF	TGCGCCAGCAGCTTGGTTTGGGGGGCACTAGTGGATGAGCAGTTCTTC
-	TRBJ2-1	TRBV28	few	CASRPPGGINEQFF	TGTGCCAGCAGACCCCCTGGCGGGATCAATGAGCAGTTCTTC
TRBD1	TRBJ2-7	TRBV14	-	CASSRRTGGYEQYF	TGTGCCAGCAGCCGACGGACAGGGGGCTACGAGCAGTACTTC
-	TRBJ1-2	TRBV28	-	CASTPGAGRYTF	TGTGCCAGCACCCCGGGCGCGGGGAGGTACACCTTC
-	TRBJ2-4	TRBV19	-	CASTATRVGIQYF	TGTGCCAGTACCGCCACTAGGGTGGGCATTCAGTACTTC
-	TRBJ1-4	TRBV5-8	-	CASSFSGQLFNEKLFF	TGTGCCAGCAGCTTTTCAGGACAGCTTTTTAATGAAAAACTGTTTTTT
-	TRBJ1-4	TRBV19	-	CASSIANFGEKLFF	TGTGCCAGTAGTATAGCGAACTTCGGGGAAAAACTGTTTTTT
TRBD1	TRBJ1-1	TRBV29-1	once	CSVAFIQGAGAFF	TGCAGCGTCGCGTTCATTCAGGGGGCAGGGGCTTTCTTT
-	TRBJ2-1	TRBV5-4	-	CASSSPGGADYNEQFF	TGTGCCAGCAGCTCCCCCGGCGGGGCGGACTACAATGAGCAGTTCTTC
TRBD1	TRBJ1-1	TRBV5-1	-	CASSEGQLNTEAFF	TGCGCCAGCAGCGAGGGACAGCTGAACACTGAAGCTTTCTTT
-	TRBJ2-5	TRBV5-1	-	CASSLGGWDNQETQYF	TGCGCCAGCAGCTTGGGGGGTTGGGACAACCAAGAGACCCAGTACTTC
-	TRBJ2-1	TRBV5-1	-	CASSPPNGLDNEQFF	TGCGCCAGCAGTCCCCCTAACGGTTTGGACAATGAGCAGTTCTTC